These 32 T cell receptor beta chains were sequenced from one sample in a study of blood T cells in healthy people across ages. For the second PCR, which ran for roughly 6 to 11 cycles, a sample-barcoded 5' primer and a J-beta primer mix were used. TCRdb fed the 5' RACE reads into MiXCR, producing one record per CDR3 protein. This sample carries about 1.7 million distinct CDR3 sequences, under 30% of them seen once, and the ten largest clones take 6.5% to 8.5%. Sequenced input: blood. The receptors here all came from a woman aged 25 to 45 in good health.

This chain connects TRBV7-2 to TRBJ2-5, with D possibly being TRBD1 (6 bases). V shed 3 bases and J shed 5 bases, with 19 bases lying between them. Germline CDR1 is SGHTA and CDR2 is FQGNSA. This CDR3 has 16 residues. The CDR3 nucleotides are TGTGCCAGCAGCTTCACAGGGACCCTGGCTTCGGAGACCCAGTACTTC. Translating it yields CASSFTGTLASETQYF. The full variable domain, with the rest looked up from reference TRBV7-2 and TRBJ2-5, is GAGVSQSPSNKVTEKGKDVELRCDPISGHTALYWYRQSLGQGLEFLIYFQGNSAPDKSGLPSDRFSAERTGGSVSTLTIQRTQQEDSAVYLCASSFTGTLASETQYFGPGTRLLVL.

This clonotype was counted between two and nine times. The J gene is TRBJ2-3, the V gene TRBV12-3 or TRBV12-4, with 7 bases fitting TRBD2. Trimming removed 6 bases from V and 0 bases from J; junction bases left unmatched: 6. The CDR3 has 15 residues. This chain's CDR3 is CASSQGGSSTDTQYF. The CDR3 region has the DNA TGTGCCAGCAGCCAGGGAGGGTCTAGCACAGATACGCAGTATTTT.

This clonotype was counted between two and nine times. The gene calls are TRBV2 and TRBJ2-5; D is perhaps TRBD2 (6 bases). The length of the CDR3 is 17 residues. Trimming removed 0 bases at V and 2 bases at J, with 16 bases between. Germline loops: CDR1 SNHLY, CDR2 FYNNEI. Here the CDR3 reads CASSEARRDSLQETQYF. The CDR3 nucleotides read TGTGCCAGCAGTGAAGCGAGGCGGGATAGCCTTCAAGAGACCCAGTACTTC.

This sequence joins TRBV6-2 or TRBV6-3 and TRBJ2-1; 11 nucleotides agree with TRBD2. Germline assignment: CDR1 MNHEY and CDR2 SVGEGT. The CDR3 spans 14 residues. V lost 10 bases and J lost 6; bases outside the gene matches: 8. CDR3 nucleotide sequence: TGTGCCACCTTACTAGCGGGAGCGCCCAATGAGCAGTTCTTC. It specifies CATLLAGAPNEQFF.

This clonotype was seen a few times. This clone may be a read error of a much larger clone one base away. The chain employs TRBV5-1 and TRBJ2-5, with D perhaps TRBD1 or TRBD2 (5 bases each). The CDR3 is made up of 15 amino acids. Trimming removed 0 bases at V and 5 bases at J, with 14 bases between. Germline V gene lookup returns CDR1 SGHRS and CDR2 YFSETQ. CDR3 sequence reads: CASSLVPHGAETQYF. The CDR3 nucleotides are TGCGCCAGCAGCTTGGTTCCCCACGGGGCCGAGACCCAGTACTTC.

As to this clonotype: An end of the junction differs from the germline gene, which may be a read error. This chain connects TRBV29-1 to TRBJ2-4; D unclear. Matching the DNA end better, TRBJ2-5 makes the J call doubtful. CDR3 size: 12 residues. The V gene's germline CDR1 is SQVTM and CDR2 ANQGSEA. DNA of the CDR3: TGCAGCGTTGGTGGGCACCAAGGGACCCAGTACTTC. Protein: CSVGGHQGTQYF.

Only one count was recorded for this clonotype. A clone one base away is much larger, so this may be a read error. This chain links TRBV6-5 with TRBJ2-5; 10 bases agree with TRBD2. CDR1 and CDR2 (germline): MNHEY, SVGAGI. J was trimmed by 11 bases and V by 5 bases; bases with no gene match: 11. CDR3 size: 14 residues. The CDR3 DNA is TGTGCCAGCAGTCCGGGACTAGCGAGCCCTTGGCAGTACTTC. It yields the protein CASSPGLASPWQYF.

This clonotype was counted a few times. The chain combines TRBV11-3 with TRBJ2-1; 9 positions agree with TRBD2. J gave up 8 bases and V 5 bases, and 13 bases lay outside the gene matches. The CDR3 sequence is 16 residues long. CDR1 is SGHNT, CDR2 YENEEA, per germline. The CDR3 sequence: CASSLTLAGAGDEQFF. CDR3 bases: TGTGCCAGCAGCCTTACCTTAGCGGGGGCCGGGGATGAGCAGTTCTTC.

V gene TRBV7-9 combines with J gene TRBJ2-4; 10 nucleotides align to TRBD1. The V segment lost 5 bases and the J segment 5 bases; nucleotides outside the gene matches: 6. The CDR3 is made up of 15 amino acids. Germline CDR1 and CDR2: SEHNR and FQNEAQ (reference sequence). The CDR3 protein is CASSADRGSQNIQYF. The DNA for the CDR3 is TGTGCCAGCAGCGCGGACAGGGGGTCCCAAAACATTCAGTACTTC.

This sequence joins TRBV27 and TRBJ1-5, with D unclear. The V gene's germline CDR1 is MNHEY and CDR2 SMNVEV (reference sequence). This CDR3 is 14 amino acids long. V gave up 5 bases and J gave up 1 base, with 9 bases separating them. Written as DNA, the CDR3 is TGTGCCAGCAGTGCCACAAAGAGCAATCAGCCCCAGCATTTT. Residues: CASSATKSNQPQHF.

V usage is TRBV7-9 and J usage is TRBJ2-7, with D possibly TRBD2 on 5 matching bases. The CDR3 runs 13 residues. Per the germline V gene, CDR1 is SEHNR and CDR2 is FQNEAQ (reference sequence). The V end lost 5 bases, the J end lost 6 bases, and 14 bases lay between the germline ends. CDR3 amino acids: CASSPGLGPEQYF. The CDR3 DNA sequence: TGTGCCAGCAGCCCAGGACTCGGGCCCGAGCAGTACTTC.

CDR3 region: CASSKVGDRVYEQYF. The CDR3, as DNA: TGTGCCAGCAGCAAAGTCGGGGACAGGGTTTACGAGCAGTACTTC. V gene TRBV21-1 combines with J gene TRBJ2-7; the table names TRBD1, a call not compared with the DNA. TRBV21-1 is termed a pseudogene. This CDR3 comprises 15 residues.

J is TRBJ2-6 and V is TRBV9; a weak D match, TRBD1 (5 bases). CDR1 is SGDLS and CDR2 is YYNGEE in the germline V gene. Trimming stripped 3 bases from V and 1 base from J, with 8 bases between. The CDR3 totals 15 residues. Here the CDR3 reads CASSAAGSGANVLTF. As DNA, the CDR3 is TGTGCCAGCAGCGCCGCAGGGTCTGGGGCCAACGTCCTGACTTTC.

At least ten counts were recorded for this clonotype. The J gene is TRBJ2-7, the V gene TRBV5-1, with D perhaps matching TRBD1 or TRBD2 (6 bases each). The length of the CDR3 is 15 residues. The germline V gene encodes CDR1 SGHRS and CDR2 YFSETQ. Trimming took 2 bases from V and 2 from J, leaving 14 bases between them. The DNA for the CDR3 is TGCGCCAGCAGCTTCGGGGGCTCGAACACCTACGAGCAGTACTTC. Its protein product is CASSFGGSNTYEQYF.

This clonotype came up a few times. This CDR3 is CASSITGVYGYTF. The CDR3 nucleotides read TGTGCCAGCAGCATTACAGGGGTGTATGGCTACACCTTC. The gene calls are TRBV7-2 and TRBJ1-2; 7 bases align to TRBD1. CDR1 is SGHTA, CDR2 FQGNSA, per germline. Losses at the gene ends were 5 bases for V and 5 bases for J; bases not matched to a gene: 5. The CDR3 contains 13 residues.

This clonotype was seen ten or more times. The gene calls are TRBV2 and TRBJ2-4; D is possibly TRBD1 (5 bases). This CDR3 comprises 14 residues. Trimming stripped 10 bases from V and 3 bases from J, with 16 bases between. Germline CDR1 reads SNHLY; CDR2 reads FYNNEI. DNA for the CDR3: TGTGCCACCACAACGCAGGGTCTCAAAAACATTCAGTACTTC. Encoded protein: CATTTQGLKNIQYF. The whole variable domain, filled in from reference TRBV2 and TRBJ2-4, reads EPEVTQTPSHQVTQMGQEVILRCVPISNHLYFYWYRQILGQKVEFLVSFYNNEISEKSEIFDDQFSVERPDGSNFTLKIRSTKLEDSAMYFCATTTQGLKNIQYFGAGTRLSVL.

The gene calls are TRBV7-6 and TRBJ2-7; TRBD2 matches 9 bases. Trimming removed 5 bases from V and 4 bases from J; junction bases left unmatched: 9. The CDR3 runs 15 residues. Germline lookup yields CDR1 SGHVS and CDR2 FNYEAQ. DNA for the CDR3: TGTGCCAGCAGCCCAGCGGGGGGCGAGATGTACGAGCAGTACTTC. As protein: CASSPAGGEMYEQYF.

In the case of this clonotype: A much larger clone differs by one base, so this may be a read error. The rearrangement uses TRBV12-3 or TRBV12-4 and TRBJ2-1; 8 nucleotides line up with TRBD2. This CDR3 is built from 13 residues. The trim removed 7 bases at V and 13 bases at J, leaving 12 bases unmatched. The CDR3 coding sequence is TGTGCCAGCACCGTAGCGGGGAAGGAGACCCAGTTCTTC. Protein product: CASTVAGKETQFF.

This clonotype occurred a few times. This chain joins TRBV6-1 and TRBJ1-2, with 9 bases lining up with TRBD1. The CDR3 is made up of 14 amino acids. J was trimmed by 6 bases and V by 9 bases; bases with no gene match: 11. From germline, CDR1 is MNHNS and CDR2 SASEGT. The CDR3 sequence is CASRLGQGVDGYTF. The DNA of the CDR3 is TGTGCCAGTAGGTTGGGACAGGGTGTCGATGGCTACACCTTC.

The gene calls are TRBV18 and TRBJ1-4; a weak D match, TRBD1 (5 bases). CDR3 length: 14 residues. Germline V gene lookup returns CDR1 KGHSH and CDR2 LQKENI. Trimming removed 3 bases at V and 7 bases at J, with 12 bases between. CDR3 sequence reads: CASSPARDREKLFF. For the CDR3, the DNA is TGTGCCAGCTCACCGGCGCGGGACCGTGAAAAACTGTTTTTT.

This sequence joins TRBV12-3 or TRBV12-4 and TRBJ2-2; 9 nucleotides align to TRBD1. With V trimmed by 10 bases and J by 5 bases, 5 bases remained unmatched. This CDR3 is 13 amino acids long. The CDR3 DNA reads as TGTGCCACCAGGACAGGGGAAACCGGGGAGCTGTTTTTT. Its protein product is CATRTGETGELFF.

This clonotype has a count of ten or more. The rearrangement uses TRBV2 and TRBJ2-7, with unresolved D. Deletions cut 6 bases from V and 3 bases from J, with 9 bases between. Per germline, CDR1 SNHLY and CDR2 FYNNEI. This CDR3 comprises 12 residues. The CDR3 bases are TGTGCCAGCAGGGGCGGCGTCTACGAGCAGTACTTC. Translating it yields CASRGGVYEQYF.

This chain uses TRBV11-2 with TRBJ2-4, with D possibly being TRBD1 (5 bases). The DNA end is more similar to TRBJ2-5, so the J call may be wrong. Per the germline V gene, CDR1 is SGHAT and CDR2 is FQNNGV. This CDR3 comprises 14 residues. CDR3: CASSLDRWGETQYF. The CDR3 region has the DNA TGTGCCAGCAGCTTAGATCGGTGGGGCGAGACCCAGTACTTC.

V is TRBV7-2 and J is TRBJ2-5, with a weak D call TRBD2 (6 bases). The CDR3 is made up of 15 amino acids. The germline gives CDR1 SGHTA, CDR2 FQGNSA. The V gene lost 5 bases and the J gene lost 0 bases, with 13 bases spanning the gap. DNA of the CDR3: TGTGCCAGCAGCCCATCCGGGGGAAACCAAGAGACCCAGTACTTC. It specifies CASSPSGGNQETQYF.

This rearrangement joins TRBV30 to TRBJ2-3; 9 bases are shared with TRBD2. CDR3 length: 13 residues. Germline-derived CDR1 and CDR2 are GTSNPN and SVGIG (reference sequence). CDR3 nucleotide sequence: TGTGCTGAAGAGCGGGGGGAGACAGATACGCAGTATTTT. Protein: CAEERGETDTQYF. Based on the CDR3 plus reference TRBV30 and TRBJ2-3, the full variable domain is SQTIHQWPATLVQPVGSPLSLECTVEGTSNPNLYWYRQAAGRGLQLLFYSVGIGQISSEVPQNLSASRPQDRQFILSSKKLLLSDSGFYLCAEERGETDTQYFGPGTRLTVL.

This clonotype was seen many times. The genes are TRBV5-1 and TRBJ2-3; possible D gene TRBD1, 6 bases. Germline V gives CDR1 SGHRS, CDR2 YFSETQ. The CDR3 covers 15 residues. Trimming cost V 6 bases and J 2 bases, with 16 bases left between them. The CDR3 DNA sequence: TGCGCCAGCACCTACAGGGACACCGACACAGATACGCAGTATTTT. Translated, it gives CASTYRDTDTDTQYF.

This clonotype was observed many times. The chain uses TRBV12-3 or TRBV12-4 and TRBJ2-7; no reliable D call. The CDR3 has 14 residues. V lost 7 bases, J lost 2 bases, and 15 bases lay in between. The CDR3 spells CASTPRGRTYEQYF. The CDR3, as DNA: TGTGCCAGCACCCCCCGCGGCAGAACCTACGAGCAGTACTTC.

Many counts were recorded for this clonotype. The rearrangement joins TRBV20-1 to TRBJ2-7, with a possible D match to TRBD2 (6 bases). Trimming cost V 2 bases and J 3 bases, with 17 bases left between them. This CDR3 is 15 amino acids long. Germline assignment: CDR1 DFQATT and CDR2 SNEGSKA (reference sequence). CDR3 loop: CSARRGWSGGYEQYF. Here the CDR3 DNA reads TGCAGTGCTAGAAGGGGTTGGTCCGGGGGCTACGAGCAGTACTTC.

This clonotype was seen a handful of times. This chain links TRBV30 with TRBJ2-4, with D possibly matching TRBD1 (5 bases). TRBJ2-7 explains the end of the DNA better; the J call may be wrong. CDR1 and CDR2 from the germline V gene are GTSNPN and SVGIG (reference sequence). The CDR3 length is 14 residues. CDR3 nucleotides: TGTGCCTGGAGTGTGGGGCAGGGTTCCTACGAGCAGTACTTC. This codes for CAWSVGQGSYEQYF.

A single count supports this clonotype. This chain connects TRBV11-2 to TRBJ2-1; D is undetermined. This CDR3 contains 13 residues. Germline values: CDR1 SGHAT, CDR2 FQNNGV. Trimming took 0 bases from V and 9 from J, leaving 9 bases between them. The CDR3 is CASSLDMGGEQFF. The CDR3 DNA reads TGTGCCAGCAGCTTAGATATGGGTGGTGAGCAGTTCTTC.

This clonotype was counted at least ten times. This chain links TRBV7-2 with TRBJ2-5; D unclear. The CDR3 runs to 14 residues. CDR1 and CDR2 from the germline V gene are SGHTA and FQGNSA. V was shortened by 1 base and J by 4 bases, with 10 bases between the two germline ends. The CDR3 sequence: CASSLVMSRETQYF. The CDR3 DNA is TGTGCCAGCAGCTTAGTTATGTCGCGAGAGACCCAGTACTTC. Combining the CDR3 with reference TRBV7-2 and TRBJ2-5 gives the whole variable domain GAGVSQSPSNKVTEKGKDVELRCDPISGHTALYWYRQSLGQGLEFLIYFQGNSAPDKSGLPSDRFSAERTGGSVSTLTIQRTQQEDSAVYLCASSLVMSRETQYFGPGTRLLVL.

The chain employs TRBV7-2 and TRBJ2-3; 8 bases are a match to TRBD1. Trimming cost V 5 bases and J 0 bases; bases outside gene matches: 7. This CDR3 comprises 16 residues. The germline gives CDR1 SGHTA, CDR2 FQGNSA. This CDR3 reads CASSAAGTGSTDTQYF. In DNA, the CDR3 is TGTGCCAGCAGCGCCGCCGGGACAGGTAGCACAGATACGCAGTATTTT.